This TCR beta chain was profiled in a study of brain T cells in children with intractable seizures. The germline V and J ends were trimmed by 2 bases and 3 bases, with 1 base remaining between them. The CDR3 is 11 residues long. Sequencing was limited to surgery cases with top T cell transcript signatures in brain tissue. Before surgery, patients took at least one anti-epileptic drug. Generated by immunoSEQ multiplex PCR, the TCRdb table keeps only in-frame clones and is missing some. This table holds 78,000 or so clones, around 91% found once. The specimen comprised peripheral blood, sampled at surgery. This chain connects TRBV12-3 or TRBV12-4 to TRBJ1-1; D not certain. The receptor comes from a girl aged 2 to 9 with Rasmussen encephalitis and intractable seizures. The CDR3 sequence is CASSLYTEAFF. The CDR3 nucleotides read TGTGCCAGCAGTTTATACACTGAAGCTTTCTTT.